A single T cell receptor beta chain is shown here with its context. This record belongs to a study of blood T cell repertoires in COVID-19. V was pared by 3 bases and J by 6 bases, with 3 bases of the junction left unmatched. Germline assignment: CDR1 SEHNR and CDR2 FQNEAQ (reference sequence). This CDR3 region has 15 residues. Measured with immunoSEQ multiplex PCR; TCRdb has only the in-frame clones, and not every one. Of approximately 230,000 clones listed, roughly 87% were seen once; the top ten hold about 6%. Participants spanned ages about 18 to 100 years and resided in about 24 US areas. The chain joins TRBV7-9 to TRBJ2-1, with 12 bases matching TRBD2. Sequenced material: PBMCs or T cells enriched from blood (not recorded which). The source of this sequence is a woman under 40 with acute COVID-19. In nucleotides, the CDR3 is TGTGCCAGCAGCTTGACTAGCGGGGGAACCAATGAGCAGTTCTTC. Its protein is CASSLTSGGTNEQFF.